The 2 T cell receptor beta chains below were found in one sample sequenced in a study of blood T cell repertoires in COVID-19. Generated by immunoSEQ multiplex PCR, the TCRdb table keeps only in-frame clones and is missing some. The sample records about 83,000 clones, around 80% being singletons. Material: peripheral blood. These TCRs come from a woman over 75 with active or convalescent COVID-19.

The CDR3 is CASSTGQQETQYF. CDR3 coding DNA: TGTGCCAGCAGTACAGGGCAACAAGAGACCCAGTACTTC. This chain joins TRBV12-3 or TRBV12-4 and TRBJ2-5; D might be TRBD1 (6 bases). The CDR3 consists of 13 residues. Trimming removed 5 bases at V and 2 bases at J, with 9 bases between.

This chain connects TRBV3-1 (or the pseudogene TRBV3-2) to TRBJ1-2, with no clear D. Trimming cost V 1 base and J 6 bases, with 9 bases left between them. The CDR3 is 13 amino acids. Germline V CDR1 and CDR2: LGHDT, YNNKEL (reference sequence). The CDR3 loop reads CASSQVAANGYTF. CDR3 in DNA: TGTGCCAGCAGCCAAGTCGCCGCTAATGGCTACACCTTC.